What follows are 15 T cell receptor beta chains derived from one specimen sequenced in a study of cytomegalovirus exposure and HLA in healthy donors. It was with 60 Vbeta and 13 Jbeta primers that the PCR ran. Libraries were prepared by immunoSEQ multiplex PCR; TCRdb keeps only in-frame clonotypes and omits some of them. The profile covers about 120,000 clones, with roughly 80% appearing a single time and 1.2% taken by the ten largest. Sequences were obtained from PBMCs. Source of these receptors: a female donor in good health and CMV-seronegative.

This clone was detected only once. The genes are TRBV2 and TRBJ1-6; TRBD1 matches at 9 bases. Per germline, CDR1 SNHLY and CDR2 FYNNEI. With V trimmed by 6 bases and J by 7 bases, 7 bases remained unmatched. The CDR3 covers 15 residues. CDR3 in DNA: TGTGCCAGCAGAGCGGACAGGGGAGGAAATTCACCCCTCCACTTT. Encoded protein: CASRADRGGNSPLHF.

This clone came up a few times. The V call is TRBV27, the J call TRBJ2-1; 9 nucleotides match TRBD2. V shed 3 bases, J shed 6 bases, and the junction held 3 bases outside the gene matches. Germline CDR1 and CDR2: MNHEY and SMNVEV (reference sequence). The CDR3 consists of 14 residues. The CDR3 nucleotides are TGTGCCAGCAGTTTCCTAGCGGGGACCAATGAGCAGTTCTTC. Protein product: CASSFLAGTNEQFF.

The chain combines TRBV12-1 with TRBJ2-1; the DNA was not compared with TRBD2, the D call given in the table. TRBV12-1 is termed a pseudogene. The CDR3 has 17 amino acids. The CDR3 sequence: CASSFEGLAGGYNEQFF. In DNA form, the CDR3 reads TGTGCCAGCAGCTTTGAGGGGCTAGCGGGAGGATACAATGAGCAGTTCTTC.

The rearrangement links TRBV7-6 to TRBJ2-2; the D gene is possibly TRBD1 (6 bases). The CDR3 has 13 residues. CDR1 SGHVS and CDR2 FNYEAQ come from the germline V gene. The V gene lost 5 bases and the J gene lost 4 bases, with 8 bases spanning the gap. The CDR3 is CASSIQGTGELFF. Here the CDR3 DNA reads TGTGCCAGCAGCATACAGGGCACCGGGGAGCTGTTTTTT.

CDR3 loop: CASSQGSWEETQYF. CDR3 sequence (DNA): TGTGCCAGCAGTCAGGGCTCCTGGGAAGAGACCCAGTACTTC. The chain uses TRBV7-9 and TRBJ2-5; D might be TRBD1 (5 bases). The CDR3 loop spans 14 amino acids. The V end was cut by 6 bases, the J end by 3 bases, with 14 bases between. Germline values: CDR1 SEHNR, CDR2 FQNEAQ (reference sequence).

The CDR3 nucleotides read TGTGCCAGCTCGATCGACAGGAACACTGAAGCTTTCTTT. It specifies CASSIDRNTEAFF. The chain uses TRBV18 and TRBJ1-1; tentative D call: TRBD1 (5 bases). V lost 6 bases to trimming and J lost 1 base, with 9 bases between them. Germline CDR1 KGHSH, CDR2 LQKENI. This CDR3 has 13 amino acids.

This chain uses TRBV29-1 with TRBJ2-2, with TRBD1 matching over 9 bases. The CDR3 runs to 13 residues. CDR1 is SQVTM and CDR2 is ANQGSEA in the germline V gene. Trimming cost V 7 bases and J 7 bases; bases outside gene matches: 7. DNA for the CDR3: TGCAGCGGACGGGACAGGGAGGTCGGGGAGCTGTTTTTT. Protein sequence: CSGRDREVGELFF.

A word on this clone: The junction and the germline gene differ at one end; a read error may be behind it. The chain has TRBV2 and TRBJ1-5, with 10 nucleotides matching TRBD1. CDR3 length: 18 residues. Germline lookup yields CDR1 SNHLY and CDR2 FYNNEI. For the CDR3, the DNA is TGTGCCAGCAGTAGAGGGACAGGGGTACAGTACAGCAATCAGCCCCGGCATTTT. This sequence encodes CASSRGTGVQYSNQPRHF. Full variable domain (rest looked up from reference TRBV2 and TRBJ1-5): EPEVTQTPSHQVTQMGQEVILRCVPISNHLYFYWYRQILGQKVEFLVSFYNNEISEKSEIFDDQFSVERPDGSNFTLKIRSTKLEDSAMYFCASSRGTGVQYSNQPRHFGDGTRLSIL.

V and J are TRBV7-9 and TRBJ1-5; 7 nucleotides align to TRBD1. Germline V gene data show CDR1 as SEHNR and CDR2 as FQNEAQ (reference sequence). Trimming removed 5 bases from V and 3 bases from J; junction bases left unmatched: 10. The CDR3 extends over 16 amino acids. The CDR3 region is CASSHKTGVNNQPQHF. The CDR3 DNA is TGTGCCAGCAGCCACAAAACAGGGGTAAACAATCAGCCCCAGCATTTT.

The table lists this clone with a count of one. The chain has TRBV7-3 and TRBJ1-3; maybe TRBD1 (5 bases). CDR1 is SGHTA and CDR2 is FQGTGA in the germline V gene. With 3 bases removed from V and 0 bases from J, the gap between germline ends came to 21 bases. The CDR3 consists of 19 residues. The CDR3 sequence: CASSFLGGSESSSGNTIYF. Written as DNA, the CDR3 is TGTGCCAGCAGCTTCCTGGGGGGGTCCGAATCCAGCTCTGGAAACACCATATATTTT. The full variable domain, in which reference TRBV7-3 and TRBJ1-3 provide the parts outside the CDR3, is GAGVSQTPSNKVTEKGKYVELRCDPISGHTALYWYRQSLGQGPEFLIYFQGTGAADDSGLPNDRFFAVRPEGSVSTLKIQRTERGDSAVYLCASSFLGGSESSSGNTIYFGEGSWLTVV.

CDR3 in amino acids: CASSEGAGNTIYF. The DNA of the CDR3 is TGTGCCAGCAGTGAAGGGGCTGGAAACACCATATATTTT. The rearrangement joins TRBV6-5 to TRBJ1-3, with D tentatively TRBD1 (5 bases). The V end was cut by 5 bases, the J end by 2 bases, with 7 bases between. Germline V gene data show CDR1 as MNHEY and CDR2 as SVGAGI. The CDR3 is 13 residues long.

Only one count was recorded for this clone. The chain employs TRBV6-1 and TRBJ1-3; TRBD1 matches 7 bases. This CDR3 has 13 amino acids. The germline V gene encodes CDR1 MNHNS and CDR2 SASEGT. Trimming at V came to 8 bases and at J to 0 bases, leaving 1 base not matched to a gene. CDR3 DNA sequence: TGTGCCAGCGACAGGGTCTCTGGAAACACCATATATTTT. Translated: CASDRVSGNTIYF.

Worth noting for this clone: At one end the junction does not follow the germline gene, possibly because of a read error. The V gene is TRBV11-2, the J gene TRBJ2-1, with 7 positions matching TRBD2. From germline, CDR1 is SGHAT and CDR2 FQNNGV. The CDR3 spans 14 residues. CDR3 sequence (DNA): TGTGCCAGCAGCCCGAACCTGGGACTACGTCCCCAGATCTTC. Its translation: CASSPNLGLRPQIF.

The chain links TRBV7-3 to TRBJ2-3, with 8 positions matching TRBD2. V lost 5 bases, J lost 8 bases, and 9 bases stayed unmatched. CDR1 is SGHTA and CDR2 is FQGTGA in the germline V gene. The length of the CDR3 is 14 residues. The CDR3 region is CASSTTGGLVTQYF. The CDR3 nucleotides read TGTGCCAGCAGCACGACGGGGGGGCTTGTTACGCAGTATTTT.

The chain is built from TRBV5-6 and TRBJ2-1; 15 nucleotides match TRBD2. CDR3 size: 17 residues. CDR1 is SGHDT, CDR2 YYEEEE, per germline. Trimming removed 4 bases from V and 5 bases from J; junction bases left unmatched: 7. CDR3 DNA: TGTGCCAGCAGCCCTTGGACTAGCGGGAGGGATAACAATGAGCAGTTCTTC. Residues: CASSPWTSGRDNNEQFF.